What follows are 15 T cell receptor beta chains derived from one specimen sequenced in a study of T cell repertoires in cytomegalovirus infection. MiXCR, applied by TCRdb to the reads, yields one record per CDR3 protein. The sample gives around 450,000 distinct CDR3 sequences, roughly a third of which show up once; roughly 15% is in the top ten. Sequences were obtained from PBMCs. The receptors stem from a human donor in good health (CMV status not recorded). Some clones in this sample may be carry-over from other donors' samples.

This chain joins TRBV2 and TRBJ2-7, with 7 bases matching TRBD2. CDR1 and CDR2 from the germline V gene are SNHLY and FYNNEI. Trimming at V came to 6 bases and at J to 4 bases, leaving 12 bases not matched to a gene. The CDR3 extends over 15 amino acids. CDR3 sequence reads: CASSEGEGGFYEQYF. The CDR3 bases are TGTGCCAGCAGCGAGGGAGAGGGAGGGTTTTACGAGCAGTACTTC.

CDR3 residues: CASSYSYGDVYGYTF. Here the CDR3 DNA reads TGTGCCAGCAGTTACTCGTATGGGGATGTCTATGGCTACACCTTC. V and J are TRBV6-5 and TRBJ1-2; D remains ambiguous. V dropped 0 bases and J dropped 4 bases, with 12 bases sitting between them. Germline V CDR1 and CDR2: MNHEY, SVGAGI. The CDR3 consists of 15 residues.

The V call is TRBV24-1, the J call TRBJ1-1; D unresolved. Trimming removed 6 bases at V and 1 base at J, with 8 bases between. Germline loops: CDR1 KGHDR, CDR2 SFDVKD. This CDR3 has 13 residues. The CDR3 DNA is TGTGCCACCAGTAAGGGCTGGAACACTGAAGCTTTCTTT. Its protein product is CATSKGWNTEAFF.

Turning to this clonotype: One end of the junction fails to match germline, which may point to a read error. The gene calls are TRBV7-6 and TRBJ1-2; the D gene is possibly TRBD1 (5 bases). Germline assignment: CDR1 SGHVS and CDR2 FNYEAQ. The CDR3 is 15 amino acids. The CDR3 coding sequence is TGTGACAGCAGCTTAGTCCGCGGAACAGGTGGCGGCTACACCTTC. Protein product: CDSSLVRGTGGGYTF.

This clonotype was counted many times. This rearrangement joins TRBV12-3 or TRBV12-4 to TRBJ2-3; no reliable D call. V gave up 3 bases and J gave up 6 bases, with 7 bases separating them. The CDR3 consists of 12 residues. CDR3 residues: CASSFPVDTQYF. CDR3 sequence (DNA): TGTGCCAGCAGTTTTCCGGTGGATACGCAGTATTTT.

In nucleotides, the CDR3 is TGTGCCAGCAGTATCGGGCTCTGGGGCGGCTACACCTTC. It specifies CASSIGLWGGYTF. The V and J genes are TRBV12-3 or TRBV12-4 and TRBJ1-2, with D perhaps matching TRBD1 (5 bases). V gave up 5 bases and J gave up 8 bases, with 15 bases separating them. This CDR3 region has 13 residues.

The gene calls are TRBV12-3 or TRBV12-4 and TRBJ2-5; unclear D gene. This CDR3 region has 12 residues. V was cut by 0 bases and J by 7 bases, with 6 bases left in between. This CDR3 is CASSLALRTQYF. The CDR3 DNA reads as TGTGCCAGCAGTTTAGCCTTACGGACCCAGTACTTC.

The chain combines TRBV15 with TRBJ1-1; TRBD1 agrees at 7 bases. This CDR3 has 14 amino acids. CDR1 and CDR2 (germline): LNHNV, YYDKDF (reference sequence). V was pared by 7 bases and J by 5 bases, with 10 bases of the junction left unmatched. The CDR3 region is CATTEGQISTEAFF. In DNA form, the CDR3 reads TGTGCCACCACCGAGGGACAGATAAGTACTGAAGCTTTCTTT.

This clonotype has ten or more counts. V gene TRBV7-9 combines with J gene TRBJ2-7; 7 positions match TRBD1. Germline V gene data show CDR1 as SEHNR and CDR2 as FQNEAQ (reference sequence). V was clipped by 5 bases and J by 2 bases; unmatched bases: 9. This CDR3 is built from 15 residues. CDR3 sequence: CASSPSDREPYEQYF. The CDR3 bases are TGTGCCAGCAGCCCCAGCGACAGGGAGCCCTACGAGCAGTACTTC. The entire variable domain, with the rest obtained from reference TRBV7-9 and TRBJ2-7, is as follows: DTGVSQNPRHKITKRGQNVTFRCDPISEHNRLYWYRQTLGQGPEFLTYFQNEAQLEKSRLLSDRFSAERPKGSFSTLEIQRTEQGDSAMYLCASSPSDREPYEQYFGPGTRLTVT.

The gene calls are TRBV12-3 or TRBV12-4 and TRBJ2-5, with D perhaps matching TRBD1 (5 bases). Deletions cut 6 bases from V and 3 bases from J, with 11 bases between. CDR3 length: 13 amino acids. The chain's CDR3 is CASSRQNEETQYF. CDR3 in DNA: TGTGCCAGCAGCCGACAGAACGAAGAGACCCAGTACTTC.

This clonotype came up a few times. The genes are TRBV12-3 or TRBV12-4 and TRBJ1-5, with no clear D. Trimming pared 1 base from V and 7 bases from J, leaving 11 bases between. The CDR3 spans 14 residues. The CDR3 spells CASSLGGRSQPQHF. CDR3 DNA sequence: TGTGCCAGCAGTTTAGGAGGAAGGTCCCAGCCCCAGCATTTT.

In DNA form, the CDR3 reads TGTGCCAGCAGTGAAGCGCTTCAGATTCGACCCTCTAACTATGGCTACACCTTC. As protein: CASSEALQIRPSNYGYTF. The rearrangement joins TRBV6-1 to TRBJ1-2, with unresolved D. V lost 0 bases and J 0 bases, leaving 17 bases between the germline ends. This CDR3 is 18 amino acids long. Germline V gives CDR1 MNHNS, CDR2 SASEGT.

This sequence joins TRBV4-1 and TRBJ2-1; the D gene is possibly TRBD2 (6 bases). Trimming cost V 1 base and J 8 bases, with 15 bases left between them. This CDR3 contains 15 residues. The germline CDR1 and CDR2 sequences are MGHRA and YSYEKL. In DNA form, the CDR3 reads TGCGCCAGCAGCCAAGTGGCCGGGAGTGGCTATGAGCAGTTCTTC. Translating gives CASSQVAGSGYEQFF.

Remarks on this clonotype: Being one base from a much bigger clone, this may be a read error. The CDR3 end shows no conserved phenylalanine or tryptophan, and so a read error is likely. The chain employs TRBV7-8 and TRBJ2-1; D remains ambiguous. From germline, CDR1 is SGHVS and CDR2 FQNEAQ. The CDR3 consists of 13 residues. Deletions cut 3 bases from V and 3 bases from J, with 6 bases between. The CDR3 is CASSLGFYNEQFC. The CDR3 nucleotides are TGTGCCAGCAGCTTGGGTTTCTACAATGAGCAGTTCTGC.

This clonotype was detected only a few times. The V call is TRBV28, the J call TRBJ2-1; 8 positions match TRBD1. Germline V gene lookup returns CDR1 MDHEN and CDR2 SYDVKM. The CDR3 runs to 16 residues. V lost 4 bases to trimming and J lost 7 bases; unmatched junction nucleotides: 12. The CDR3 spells CASSSQGAGGLNEQFF. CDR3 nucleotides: TGTGCCAGCAGTTCTCAGGGGGCAGGGGGATTGAATGAGCAGTTCTTC.